Listed below are T cell receptor beta chains from one sample, sequenced in a study of T cell repertoires in cytomegalovirus infection. One entry per CDR3 protein, called by TCRdb with MiXCR from the reads. The sample has 250,000 or so distinct CDR3 sequences, around 9% seen once. Sequenced material: PBMCs. The receptors stem from a human donor in good health (CMV status not recorded). Some clones in this sample may be carry-over from other donors' samples. Each CDR3 is given with its conserved first and last residue. The D gene is left open where the match is weak. A clone size is listed for some rows: how often the clone was seen (once, few, many), or a class if it is expanded.

v_gene	abundance	j_gene	d_gene	CDR3nt	CDR3aa
TRBV20-1	.	TRBJ1-5	.	TGCAGTGCTAGGAACCGGGACAACGCTCATCAGCCCCAGCATTTT	CSARNRDNAHQPQHF
TRBV11-2	many	TRBJ2-1	.	TGTGCCAGCAGCTTAGCCGGACAGACCTACAATGAGCAGTTCTTC	CASSLAGQTYNEQFF
TRBV11-3	.	TRBJ1-1	.	TGTGCCAGCAGCCAAAGGGGGGCAAGGGGGTTGAACACTGAAGCTTTCTTT	CASSQRGARGLNTEAFF
TRBV7-2	many	TRBJ1-1	.	TGTGCCAGCAGCTTCTTGACTTATTTTAACACTGAAGCTTTCTTT	CASSFLTYFNTEAFF
TRBV12-3/TRBV12-4	many	TRBJ2-1	TRBD1	TGTGCCAGCAGTTTGCGGACAGGGAGCAACAATGAGCAGTTCTTC	CASSLRTGSNNEQFF
TRBV19	many	TRBJ1-1	TRBD1	TGTGCCAGTACCAGGACAGGGCAAGGGAACACTGAAGCTTTCTTT	CASTRTGQGNTEAFF
TRBV19	many	TRBJ2-6	.	TGTGCCAGTAGTACCATAGGGGCACCCACCGGGGCCAACGTCCTGACTTTC	CASSTIGAPTGANVLTF
TRBV20-1	.	TRBJ2-5	TRBD2	TGCAGTGCTGGTCTTCTAGCGGGGGGCCGGTATACAAGGGAGACCCAGTACTTC	CSAGLLAGGRYTRETQYF
TRBV7-2	many	TRBJ1-1	.	TGTGCCAGCAGCTTAGTGGCCGGGACGGGAAACACTGAAGCTTTCTTT	CASSLVAGTGNTEAFF
TRBV2	.	TRBJ1-5	TRBD1	TGTGCCAGCATGGGGGGACAGGGAATAAATCAGCCCCAGCATTTT	CASMGGQGINQPQHF
TRBV18	few	TRBJ1-1	.	TGTGCCAGCTCACCCTATGGGCTCATGAACACTGAAGCTTTCTTT	CASSPYGLMNTEAFF
TRBV20-1	.	TRBJ2-7	.	TGCAGTGCTAGAGATCAGGTGGTAGTCCACGAGCAGTACTTC	CSARDQVVVHEQYF
TRBV5-1	.	TRBJ1-1	.	TGCGCCAGCAGCATAGGGAATTTGAACACTGAAGCTTTCTTT	CASSIGNLNTEAFF
TRBV6-2/TRBV6-3	many	TRBJ1-5	.	TGTGCCAGCAGTTACAGCATCGCCGGGATTAGCAATCAGCCCCAGCATTTT	CASSYSIAGISNQPQHF
TRBV28	many	TRBJ2-7	.	TGTGCCAGCAGTTTGCTCGGGGGGCCCTCCTACGAGCAGTACTTC	CASSLLGGPSYEQYF
TRBV14	few	TRBJ1-4	.	TGTGCCAGCAGCCAAGTACCGGTGCTAACAACTAATGAAAAACTGTTTTTT	CASSQVPVLTTNEKLFF
TRBV5-4	many	TRBJ2-6	.	TGTGCCAGCAGCTCGACAGGAAGCAACTCTGGGGCCAACGTCCTGACTTTC	CASSSTGSNSGANVLTF
TRBV15	many	TRBJ1-2	TRBD1	TGTGCCACCAGCAGGCCGGGACAGAACTATGGCTACACCTTC	CATSRPGQNYGYTF
TRBV2	many	TRBJ2-7	.	TGTGCCAGCAGTTCTGCCGCTTCTGCCACCTACGAGCAGTACTTC	CASSSAASATYEQYF
TRBV12-3/TRBV12-4	few	TRBJ2-4	TRBD2	TGTGCCAGCAGTTTAGTAGCGGGGGGTGATCAGTACTTC	CASSLVAGGDQYF
TRBV10-2	.	TRBJ2-1	.	TGCGCCAGCAGTGCCCCGGGCCTTAATGAGCAGTTCTTC	CASSAPGLNEQFF
TRBV7-6	many	TRBJ2-5	TRBD1	TGTGCTAGCAGATCCTCAGGGGGAGATGGGGAGACCCAGTACTTC	CASRSSGGDGETQYF
TRBV7-3	many	TRBJ2-7	TRBD1	TGTGCCAGCAGCTCACAGGGGGCCTTATACGAGCAGTACTTC	CASSSQGALYEQYF
TRBV7-2	many	TRBJ2-1	TRBD1	TGTGCCAGCAGCCAGGACAGGATCAATGAGCAGTTCTTC	CASSQDRINEQFF
TRBV15	.	TRBJ1-2	.	TGTGCCACCAGCAGAGATAAGAGGGGTTATGGCTACACCTTC	CATSRDKRGYGYTF
TRBV27	few	TRBJ1-5	TRBD1	TGTGCCAGCAGTCGACAGGGGGCCGGGCAGCCCCAGCATTTT	CASSRQGAGQPQHF
TRBV27	.	TRBJ2-1	TRBD2	TGTGCCAGCAGTTTATCCGGGACTAGCGGGGACAATGAGCAGTTCTTC	CASSLSGTSGDNEQFF
TRBV12-3/TRBV12-4	many	TRBJ1-2	.	TGTGCCAGCAGTTTCCGGGGGGGCTACACCTTC	CASSFRGGYTF
TRBV5-5	many	TRBJ2-5	TRBD2	TGTGCCAGCAGCTCCCCGTCGGGGGGATTGGAGACCCAGTACTTC	CASSSPSGGLETQYF
TRBV7-2	many	TRBJ1-2	.	TGTGCCAGCAGCTTAGTATCCCAGTTGAACTATGGCTACACCTTC	CASSLVSQLNYGYTF
TRBV29-1	.	TRBJ1-3	.	TGCAGCGTTGGAGGTCAGGGTATTGGAAACACCATATATTTT	CSVGGQGIGNTIYF
TRBV4-2	.	TRBJ1-1	.	TGTGCCAGCAGCCAAGATGACACTGAAGCTTTCTTT	CASSQDDTEAFF